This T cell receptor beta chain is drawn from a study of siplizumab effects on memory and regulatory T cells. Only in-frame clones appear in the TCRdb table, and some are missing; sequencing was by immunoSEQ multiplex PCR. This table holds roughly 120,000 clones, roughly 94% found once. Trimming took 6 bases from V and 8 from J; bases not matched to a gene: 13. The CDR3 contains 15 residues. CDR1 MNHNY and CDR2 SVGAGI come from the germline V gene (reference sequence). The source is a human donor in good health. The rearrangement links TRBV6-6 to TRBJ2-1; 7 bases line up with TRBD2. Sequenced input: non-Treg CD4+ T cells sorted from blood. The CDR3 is CASRHRGGGRDEQFF. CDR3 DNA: TGTGCCAGCAGACACCGGGGAGGCGGGAGAGATGAGCAGTTCTTC.